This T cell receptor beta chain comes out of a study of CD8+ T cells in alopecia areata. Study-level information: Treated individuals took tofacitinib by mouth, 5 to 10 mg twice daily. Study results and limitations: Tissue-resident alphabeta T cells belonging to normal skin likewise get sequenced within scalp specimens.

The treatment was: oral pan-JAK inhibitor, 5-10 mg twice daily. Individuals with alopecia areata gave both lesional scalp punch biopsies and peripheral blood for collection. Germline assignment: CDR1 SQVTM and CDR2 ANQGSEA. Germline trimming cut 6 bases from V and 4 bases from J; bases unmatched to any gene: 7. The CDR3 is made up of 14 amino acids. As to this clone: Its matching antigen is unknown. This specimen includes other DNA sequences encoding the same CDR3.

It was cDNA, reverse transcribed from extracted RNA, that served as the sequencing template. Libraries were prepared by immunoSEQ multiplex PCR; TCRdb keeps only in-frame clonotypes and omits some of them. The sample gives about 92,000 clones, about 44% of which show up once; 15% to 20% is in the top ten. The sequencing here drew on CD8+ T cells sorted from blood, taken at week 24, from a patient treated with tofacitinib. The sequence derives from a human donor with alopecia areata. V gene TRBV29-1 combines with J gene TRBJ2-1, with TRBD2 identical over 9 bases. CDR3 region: CSVPRLADYNEQFF. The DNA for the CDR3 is TGCAGCGTGCCCCGACTAGCGGATTACAATGAGCAGTTCTTC.